This section outlines one TCR beta chain sequence together with its context. Its antigen is undetermined. No culture or expansion preceded analysis of these blood cells. This sample is drawn from a study of neoadjuvant anti-PD-1 for oral cavity cancer. V gave up 6 bases and J gave up 6 bases; unmatched junction bases: 5. The CDR3 runs 13 residues. Germline V gene sequence: CDR1 MDHEN, CDR2 SYDVKM. Study observations and caveats: Each response group had just a few patients in TCR analyses.

Sequenced by immunoSEQ multiplex PCR; TCRdb stores in-frame clones only, minus some. Among 11,000 to 15,000 clones listed, about 67% were seen once. This TCR was recovered from a person aged 40-85 years with oral cavity squamous cell carcinoma. Sequencing used PBMCs, obtained before nivolumab (anti-PD-1) treatment. This rearrangement joins TRBV28 to TRBJ1-2, with TRBD1 matching over 9 bases. CDR3 DNA: TGTGCCAGCAGAAAAACAGGGGGCAATGGCTACACCTTC. It specifies CASRKTGGNGYTF.